This TCR beta chain was identified during a study of cytomegalovirus exposure and HLA in healthy donors. Overall study: The approximately 120 validation repertoires used the same platform as the 666 first-cohort repertoires, a later analysis reported. Findings of the study overall: A classifier reportedly called cytomegalovirus status with high sensitivity and specificity. It was about 180 TCR beta chains that were listed as cytomegalovirus-associated.

From germline, CDR1 is SGHNT and CDR2 YENEEA. This CDR3 region has 13 residues. V lost 6 bases to trimming and J lost 2 bases; unmatched junction nucleotides: 3. Of note for this clone: Its specificity is unknown.

The protocol was immunoSEQ multiplex PCR, while the TCRdb copy is restricted to in-frame clones and leaves out a portion. The sample lists about 120,000 clones; approximately 90% were seen once. This chain links TRBV11-3 with TRBJ2-7; 8 bases line up with TRBD2. The origin of this receptor is a woman in her late teens or twenties in good health and CMV-seronegative. Sequencing was performed on PBMCs. CDR3 sequence: CASSSGGAYEQYF. The CDR3 bases are TGTGCCAGCAGTTCGGGAGGGGCCTACGAGCAGTACTTC.